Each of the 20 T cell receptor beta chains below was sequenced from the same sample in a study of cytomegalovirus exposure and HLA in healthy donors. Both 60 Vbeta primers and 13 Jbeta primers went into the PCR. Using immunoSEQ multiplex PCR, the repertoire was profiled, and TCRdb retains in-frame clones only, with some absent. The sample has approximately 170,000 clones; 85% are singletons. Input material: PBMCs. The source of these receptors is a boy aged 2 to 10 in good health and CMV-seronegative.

CDR3 in amino acids: CASSPLDRGRIMREKLFF. CDR3 in DNA: TGTGCCAGCAGTCCTCTAGACAGGGGGCGAATCATGAGGGAAAAACTGTTTTTT. The chain combines TRBV11-2 with TRBJ1-4, with 10 nucleotides matching TRBD1. This CDR3 has 18 residues. CDR1 and CDR2 from the germline V gene are SGHAT and FQNNGV. V was pared by 6 bases and J by 8 bases, with 18 bases of the junction left unmatched.

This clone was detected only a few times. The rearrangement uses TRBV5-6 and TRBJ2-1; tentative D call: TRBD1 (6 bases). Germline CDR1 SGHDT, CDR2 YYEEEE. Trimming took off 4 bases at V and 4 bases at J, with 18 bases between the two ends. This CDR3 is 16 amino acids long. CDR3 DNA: TGTGCCAGCAGCCGGAAGTTGGACAGCCAATACAATGAGCAGTTCTTC. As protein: CASSRKLDSQYNEQFF.

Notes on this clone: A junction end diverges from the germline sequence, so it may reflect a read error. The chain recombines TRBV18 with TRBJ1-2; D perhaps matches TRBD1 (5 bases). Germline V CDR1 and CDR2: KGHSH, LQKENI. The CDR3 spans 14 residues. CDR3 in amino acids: CAGSPQGGGYGYTF. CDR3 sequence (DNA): TGTGCCGGCTCACCTCAGGGCGGAGGGTACGGCTACACCTTC.

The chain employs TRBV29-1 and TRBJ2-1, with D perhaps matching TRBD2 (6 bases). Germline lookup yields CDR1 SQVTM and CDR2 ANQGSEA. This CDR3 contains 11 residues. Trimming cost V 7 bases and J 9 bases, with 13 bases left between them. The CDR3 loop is CSGRAGPEQFF. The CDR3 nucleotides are TGCAGCGGGAGGGCTGGACCTGAGCAGTTCTTC.

Here the CDR3 reads CAIRGDRGAYNSPLHF. CDR3 coding DNA: TGTGCCATCAGGGGGGACAGGGGAGCCTATAATTCACCCCTCCACTTT. The chain is built from TRBV10-3 and TRBJ1-6, with 10 bases lining up with TRBD1. V trimming: 6 bases; J trimming: 2 bases; junction bases outside the gene matches: 4. The CDR3 sequence is 16 residues long. The germline gives CDR1 ENHRY, CDR2 SYGVKD.

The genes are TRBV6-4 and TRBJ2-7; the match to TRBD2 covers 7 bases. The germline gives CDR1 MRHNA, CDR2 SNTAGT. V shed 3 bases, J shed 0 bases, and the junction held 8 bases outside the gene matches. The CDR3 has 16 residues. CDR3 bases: TGTGCCAGCAGTGAATCGGCGGGGGTCACCTCCTACGAGCAGTACGTC. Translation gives CASSESAGVTSYEQYV.

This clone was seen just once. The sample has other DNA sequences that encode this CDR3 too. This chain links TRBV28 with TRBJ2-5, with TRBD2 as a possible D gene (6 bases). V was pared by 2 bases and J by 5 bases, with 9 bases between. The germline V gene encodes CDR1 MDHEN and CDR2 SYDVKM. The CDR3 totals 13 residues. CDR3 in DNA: TGTGCCAGCAGTTTAACCGGAGGGGAGACCCAGTACTTC. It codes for CASSLTGGETQYF.

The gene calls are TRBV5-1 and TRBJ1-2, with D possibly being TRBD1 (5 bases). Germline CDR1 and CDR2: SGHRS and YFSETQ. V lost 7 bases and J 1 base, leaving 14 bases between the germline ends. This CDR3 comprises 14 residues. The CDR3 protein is CASSQAAYNYGYTF. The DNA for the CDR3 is TGCGCCAGCTCACAGGCTGCCTATAACTATGGCTACACCTTC. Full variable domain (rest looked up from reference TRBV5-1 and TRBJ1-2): KAGVTQTPRYLIKTRGQQVTLSCSPISGHRSVSWYQQTPGQGLQFLFEYFSETQRNKGNFPGRFSGRQFSNSRSEMNVSTLELGDSALYLCASSQAAYNYGYTFGSGTRLTVV.

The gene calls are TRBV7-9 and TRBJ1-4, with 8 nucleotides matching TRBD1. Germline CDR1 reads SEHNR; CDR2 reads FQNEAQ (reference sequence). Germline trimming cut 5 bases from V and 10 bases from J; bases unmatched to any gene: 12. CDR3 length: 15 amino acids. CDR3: CASSPRTGWGGKLFF. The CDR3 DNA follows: TGTGCCAGCAGCCCGCGGACAGGGTGGGGGGGAAAACTGTTTTTT.

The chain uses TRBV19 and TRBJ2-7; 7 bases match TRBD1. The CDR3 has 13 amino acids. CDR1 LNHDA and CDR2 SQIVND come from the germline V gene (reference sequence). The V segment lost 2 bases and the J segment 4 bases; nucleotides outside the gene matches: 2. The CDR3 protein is CASSISQGYEQYV. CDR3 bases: TGTGCCAGTAGTATATCACAGGGGTACGAGCAGTACGTC.

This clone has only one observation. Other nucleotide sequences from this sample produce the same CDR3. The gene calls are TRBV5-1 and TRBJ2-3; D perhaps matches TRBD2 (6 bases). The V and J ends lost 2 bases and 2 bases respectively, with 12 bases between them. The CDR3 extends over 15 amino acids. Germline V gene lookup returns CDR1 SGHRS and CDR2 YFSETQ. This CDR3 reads CASSLRGLPTDTQYF. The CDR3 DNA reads TGCGCCAGCAGCTTAAGGGGACTCCCCACAGATACGCAGTATTTT.

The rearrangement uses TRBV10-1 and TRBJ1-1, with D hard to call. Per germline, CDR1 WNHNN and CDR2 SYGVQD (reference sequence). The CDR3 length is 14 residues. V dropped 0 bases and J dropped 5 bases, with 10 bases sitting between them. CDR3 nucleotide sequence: TGCGCCAGCAGTGAGTCGAGACGGAGAACTGAAGCTTTCTTT. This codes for CASSESRRRTEAFF.

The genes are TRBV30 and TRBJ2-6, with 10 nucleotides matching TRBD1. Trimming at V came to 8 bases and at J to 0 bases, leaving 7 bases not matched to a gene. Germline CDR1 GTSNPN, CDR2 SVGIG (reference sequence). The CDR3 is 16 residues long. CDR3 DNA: TGTGCCAGGGCCGGGACAGGGGACTCTGGGGCCAACGTCCTGACTTTC. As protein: CARAGTGDSGANVLTF. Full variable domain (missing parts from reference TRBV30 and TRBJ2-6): SQTIHQWPATLVQPVGSPLSLECTVEGTSNPNLYWYRQAAGRGLQLLFYSVGIGQISSEVPQNLSASRPQDRQFILSSKKLLLSDSGFYLCARAGTGDSGANVLTFGAGSRLTVL.

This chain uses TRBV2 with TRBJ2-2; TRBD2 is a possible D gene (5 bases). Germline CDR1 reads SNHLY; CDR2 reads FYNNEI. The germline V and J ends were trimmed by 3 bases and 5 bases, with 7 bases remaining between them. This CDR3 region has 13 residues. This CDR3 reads CASSDGDTGELFF. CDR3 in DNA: TGTGCCAGCAGTGACGGGGATACCGGGGAGCTGTTTTTT.

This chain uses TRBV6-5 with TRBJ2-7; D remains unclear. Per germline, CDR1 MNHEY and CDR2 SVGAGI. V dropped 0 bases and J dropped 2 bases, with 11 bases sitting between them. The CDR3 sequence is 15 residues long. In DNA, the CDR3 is TGTGCCAGCAGTTACTCGGCAAACTATCCCTACGAGCAGTACTTC. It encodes CASSYSANYPYEQYF.

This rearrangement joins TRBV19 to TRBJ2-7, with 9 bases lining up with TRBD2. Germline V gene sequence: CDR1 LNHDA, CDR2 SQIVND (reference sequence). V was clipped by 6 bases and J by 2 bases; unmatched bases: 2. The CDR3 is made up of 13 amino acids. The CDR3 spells CASRAGGAYEQYF. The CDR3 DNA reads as TGTGCCAGTAGGGCGGGAGGGGCCTACGAGCAGTACTTC.

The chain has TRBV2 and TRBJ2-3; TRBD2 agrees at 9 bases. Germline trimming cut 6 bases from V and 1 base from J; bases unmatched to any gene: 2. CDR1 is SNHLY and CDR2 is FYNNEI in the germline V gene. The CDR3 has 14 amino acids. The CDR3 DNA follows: TGTGCCAGCAGAATAGCGGGGGGCACAGATACGCAGTATTTT. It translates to CASRIAGGTDTQYF. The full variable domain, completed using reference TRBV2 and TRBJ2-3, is EPEVTQTPSHQVTQMGQEVILRCVPISNHLYFYWYRQILGQKVEFLVSFYNNEISEKSEIFDDQFSVERPDGSNFTLKIRSTKLEDSAMYFCASRIAGGTDTQYFGPGTRLTVL.

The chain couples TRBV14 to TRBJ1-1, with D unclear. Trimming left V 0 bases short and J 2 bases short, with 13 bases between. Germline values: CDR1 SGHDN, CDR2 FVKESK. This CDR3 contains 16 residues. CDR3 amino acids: CASSQDAGFFNTEAFF. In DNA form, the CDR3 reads TGTGCCAGCAGCCAAGATGCGGGGTTTTTTAACACTGAAGCTTTCTTT.

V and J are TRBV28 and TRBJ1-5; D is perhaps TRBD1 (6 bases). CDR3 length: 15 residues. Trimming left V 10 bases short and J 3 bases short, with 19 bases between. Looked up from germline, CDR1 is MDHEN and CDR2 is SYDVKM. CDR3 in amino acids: CAISLQGHPNQPQHF. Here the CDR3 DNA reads TGTGCCATTTCGTTACAGGGCCATCCCAATCAGCCCCAGCATTTT.

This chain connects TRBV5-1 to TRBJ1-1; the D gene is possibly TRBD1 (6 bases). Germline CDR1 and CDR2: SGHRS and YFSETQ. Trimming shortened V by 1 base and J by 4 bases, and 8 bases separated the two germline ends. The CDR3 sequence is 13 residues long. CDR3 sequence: CASSLKQGTEAFF. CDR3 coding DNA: TGCGCCAGCAGCTTGAAACAGGGCACTGAAGCTTTCTTT.